A selection of T cell receptor beta chains follows, all from one sample in a study of cytomegalovirus exposure and HLA in healthy donors. Only in-frame clones appear in the TCRdb table, and some are missing; sequencing was by immunoSEQ multiplex PCR. Of about 170,000 clones listed, over 70% are singletons. Sequencing input: PBMCs. The receptors were gathered from a female donor in good health and CMV-seronegative. CDR3s include the opening cysteine and the closing phenylalanine or tryptophan. D genes are given only for firm matches. Size is stated for part of the rows, as once, few or many counts, or as a class when the clone is expanded.

j_call: TRBJ1-2
v_call: TRBV28
d_call: TRBD1
clone_size: -
cdr3_nt: TGTGCCAGCAGCCTCCCGGGACAGGGGTACTATGGCTACACCTTC
cdr3_aa: CASSLPGQGYYGYTF

j_call: TRBJ2-7
v_call: TRBV2
d_call: TRBD2
clone_size: -
cdr3_nt: TGTGCCAGGGGGGACTACCGGCGCGAGCAGTACTTC
cdr3_aa: CARGDYRREQYF

j_call: TRBJ1-1
v_call: TRBV7-2
d_call: -
clone_size: -
cdr3_nt: TGTGCCAGCAGCCCAGGGGCCTTGGGGAACACTGAAGCTTTCTTT
cdr3_aa: CASSPGALGNTEAFF

j_call: TRBJ2-2
v_call: TRBV18
d_call: -
clone_size: -
cdr3_nt: TGTGCCAGCTCACCCTCGGACATCTCCTTGAACACCGGGGAGCTGTTTTTT
cdr3_aa: CASSPSDISLNTGELFF

j_call: TRBJ2-3
v_call: TRBV28
d_call: -
clone_size: -
cdr3_nt: TGTGCCAGCAGTTTTAGTGGAGATACGCAGTATTTT
cdr3_aa: CASSFSGDTQYF

j_call: TRBJ1-2
v_call: TRBV7-9
d_call: TRBD1
clone_size: -
cdr3_nt: TGTGCCAGCAGCTTAGATACCGAGCAGGGGGTAACCTTC
cdr3_aa: CASSLDTEQGVTF

j_call: TRBJ1-1
v_call: TRBV12-5
d_call: TRBD1
clone_size: -
cdr3_nt: TGTGCTAGTGGGACGGGACAGGGGAACACTGAAGCTTTCTTT
cdr3_aa: CASGTGQGNTEAFF

j_call: TRBJ2-4
v_call: TRBV4-1
d_call: -
clone_size: -
cdr3_nt: TGCGCCAGCAGCCACTCAGGGGGGAGAGGAAGTGTGGTGGCCAAAAACATTCAGTACTTC
cdr3_aa: CASSHSGGRGSVVAKNIQYF

j_call: TRBJ2-7
v_call: TRBV29-1
d_call: TRBD1
clone_size: -
cdr3_nt: TGCAGCGTTGAAGAAAGGCAGGGGGCTTACGAGCAGTACTTC
cdr3_aa: CSVEERQGAYEQYF

j_call: TRBJ2-3
v_call: TRBV28
d_call: -
clone_size: few
cdr3_nt: TGTGCCAGCAGTACACCATCCACAGATACGCAGTATTTT
cdr3_aa: CASSTPSTDTQYF

j_call: TRBJ2-7
v_call: TRBV5-8
d_call: -
clone_size: -
cdr3_nt: TGTGCCAGCAGCTTGTGGCAGTCCTACGAGCAGTACTTC
cdr3_aa: CASSLWQSYEQYF

j_call: TRBJ2-3
v_call: TRBV4-1
d_call: -
clone_size: -
cdr3_nt: TGCGCCAGCACCGCTAAGGGGCTGGGGAGCACAGATACGCAGTATTTT
cdr3_aa: CASTAKGLGSTDTQYF

j_call: TRBJ2-1
v_call: TRBV9
d_call: -
clone_size: -
cdr3_nt: TGTGCCAGCAGCGTAGATGGGGGGTACCACAATGAGCAGTTCTTC
cdr3_aa: CASSVDGGYHNEQFF

j_call: TRBJ1-4
v_call: TRBV6-1
d_call: -
clone_size: -
cdr3_nt: TGTGCCAGCAGTGAACTAGGAGGGACCGGGGAAAAACTGTTTTTT
cdr3_aa: CASSELGGTGEKLFF

j_call: TRBJ1-5
v_call: TRBV4-1
d_call: TRBD1
clone_size: -
cdr3_nt: TGCGCCAGCAGCCAAGGGGACAGGGGGCGTTATCAGCCCCAGCATTTT
cdr3_aa: CASSQGDRGRYQPQHF

j_call: TRBJ2-7
v_call: TRBV5-4
d_call: TRBD2
clone_size: -
cdr3_nt: TGTGCCAGCAGCCTCGGGGGGGTTAGCTCCTACGAGCAGTACTTC
cdr3_aa: CASSLGGVSSYEQYF

j_call: TRBJ1-4
v_call: TRBV30
d_call: -
clone_size: once
cdr3_nt: TGTGCCTTCACCCCGGGTTTGTCTAATGAAAAACTGTTTTTT
cdr3_aa: CAFTPGLSNEKLFF

j_call: TRBJ2-7
v_call: TRBV5-4
d_call: TRBD2
clone_size: -
cdr3_nt: TGTGCCAGCAGCTTACCGGGACTAGCGTTTCTTGAGCAGTACTTC
cdr3_aa: CASSLPGLAFLEQYF

j_call: TRBJ1-6
v_call: TRBV27
d_call: TRBD1
clone_size: -
cdr3_nt: TGTGCCAGCAGTTCTCTTAACAGGGGGCGTCGATCACCCCTCCACTTT
cdr3_aa: CASSSLNRGRRSPLHF